This T cell receptor (beta chain) was obtained from a study of blood T cells in healthy people across ages. With a J-beta primer mix and a sample-barcoded 5' primer, a second PCR ran about 7 to 12 cycles. One entry per CDR3 protein, called by TCRdb with MiXCR from the 5' RACE reads. The table shows about a million distinct CDR3 sequences, with 35% to 40% occurring only once. Germline CDR1 and CDR2: LGHNA and YSLEER. The CDR3 is made up of 14 amino acids. With 3 bases removed from V and 2 bases from J, the gap between germline ends came to 10 bases. Study conclusions and caveats: With age, beta diversity per million T cells declined roughly linearly, significantly by approximately 40. The long-lived group displayed more naive CD4+ cells, plus higher diversity, than the aged donors did. Unsorted PBMCs ruled out conclusive naive versus antigen-experienced comparison.

Caucasian, healthy and from Russia, the donors were aged between 6 and 90. On this clonotype: Its antigen is as yet unknown.

Sample: blood. This chain joins TRBV4-3 and TRBJ1-1; D gene ambiguous. This receptor was obtained from a young man in good health. CDR3 coding DNA: TGCGCCAGCAGCCAGAGGACGGACAACACTGAAGCTTTCTTT. Its translation: CASSQRTDNTEAFF.